A single sample is the source of the 20 T cell receptor beta chains below, sequenced in a study of T cell repertoires in cytomegalovirus infection. Their antigens are not known. Via MiXCR, TCRdb re-called the reads, giving one row per CDR3 protein. This repertoire shows 40,000 to 55,000 distinct CDR3 sequences, about a fifth found once; its top ten account for roughly 89%. Here the sequenced sample was CD8+ T cells from cultured PBMCs, taken from culture after CMV antigen stimulation. These receptors were obtained from a human donor in good health (CMV status not recorded). Some clones in this sample may be carry-over from other donors' samples.

The chain is built from TRBV5-6 and TRBJ2-7; 7 bases align to TRBD2. V lost 4 bases to trimming and J lost 2 bases; unmatched junction nucleotides: 6. In germline, CDR1 is SGHDT, CDR2 YYEEEE. The CDR3 runs 14 residues. CDR3 coding DNA: TGTGCCAGCAGCACCAGCGGGAACACCTACGAGCAGTACTTC. Protein sequence: CASSTSGNTYEQYF.

The chain combines TRBV5-1 with TRBJ2-3; D is possibly TRBD1 or TRBD2 (6 bases each). V gave up 0 bases and J gave up 4 bases, with 9 bases separating them. CDR3 length equals 14 residues. From germline, CDR1 is SGHRS and CDR2 YFSETQ. The CDR3 protein is CASSLVGGADTQYF. In DNA, the CDR3 is TGCGCCAGCAGCTTGGTCGGGGGCGCAGATACGCAGTATTTT.

The chain recombines TRBV29-1 with TRBJ1-1; D call uncertain. Germline assignment: CDR1 SQVTM and CDR2 ANQGSEA. Deletions cut 7 bases from V and 4 bases from J, with 16 bases between. The CDR3 is made up of 13 amino acids. CDR3 coding DNA: TGCAGCGCTGGGCCGTTGGGGAGCACTGAAGCTTTCTTT. Protein: CSAGPLGSTEAFF. Combining the CDR3 with reference TRBV29-1 and TRBJ1-1 gives the whole variable domain SAVISQKPSRDICQRGTSLTIQCQVDSQVTMMFWYRQQPGQSLTLIATANQGSEATYESGFVIDKFPISRPNLTFSTLTVSNMSPEDSSIYLCSAGPLGSTEAFFGQGTRLTVV.

This clonotype was counted between two and nine times. The chain is built from TRBV7-8 and TRBJ2-5; D not resolved. CDR1 SGHVS and CDR2 FQNEAQ come from the germline V gene. The V and J ends lost 5 bases and 5 bases respectively, with 6 bases between them. This CDR3 region has 11 residues. The CDR3 sequence: CASSRMETQYF. CDR3 coding DNA: TGTGCCAGCAGCCGGATGGAGACCCAGTACTTC.

The genes are TRBV3-1 and TRBJ1-4; D is unclear. CDR3 length equals 15 residues. V was shortened by 1 base and J by 8 bases, with 14 bases between the two germline ends. Germline-derived CDR1 and CDR2 are LGHDT and YNNKEL (reference sequence). The CDR3 nucleotides are TGTGCCAGCAGCCAAGGGCCTGGTAGTGCGGAAAAACTGTTTTTT. Translation gives CASSQGPGSAEKLFF.

This clonotype turned up a few times. CDR3 region: CASSFGTSTSTDTQYF. CDR3 DNA sequence: TGTGCCAGCAGCTTCGGGACTTCCACTAGCACAGATACGCAGTATTTT. The chain is built from TRBV7-6 and TRBJ2-3; maybe TRBD2 (6 bases). The CDR3 has 16 residues. Trimming cost V 3 bases and J 0 bases, with 13 bases left between them. Germline V gives CDR1 SGHVS, CDR2 FNYEAQ.

This chain links TRBV4-1 with TRBJ1-6; D is unresolved. Germline values: CDR1 MGHRA, CDR2 YSYEKL. Between the trimmed V and J ends, which lost 0 bases and 6 bases, there was a span of 6 bases. This CDR3 has 14 residues. CDR3: CASSQESFNSPLHF. The CDR3 nucleotides read TGCGCCAGCAGCCAAGAGAGCTTTAATTCACCCCTCCACTTT.

The chain employs TRBV7-9 and TRBJ2-7; 7 positions match TRBD2. Trimming at V came to 11 bases and at J to 0 bases, leaving 1 base not matched to a gene. The V gene's germline CDR1 is SEHNR and CDR2 FQNEAQ (reference sequence). CDR3 length equals 11 residues. In DNA form, the CDR3 reads TGTGCCGGGGGGGGCTCCTACGAGCAGTACTTC. Translated, it gives CAGGGSYEQYF.

In its sample, this clonotype was seen a few times. The genes are TRBV20-1 and TRBJ2-5; possibly TRBD2 for D (6 bases). The CDR3 consists of 16 residues. V lost 2 bases and J 3 bases, leaving 19 bases between the germline ends. Germline loops: CDR1 DFQATT, CDR2 SNEGSKA (reference sequence). CDR3 in amino acids: CSARSPLRTGEETQYF. As DNA, the CDR3 is TGCAGTGCTAGATCCCCATTACGCACGGGGGAAGAGACCCAGTACTTC.

This clonotype has just a few counts. The CDR3 DNA reads TGTGCCAGCCAACCGGGAGGTGGAGAAGGCTTTGGGGATGAGCAGTTCTTC. It specifies CASQPGGGEGFGDEQFF. This rearrangement joins TRBV7-8 to TRBJ2-1; 7 bases match TRBD2. The V and J ends lost 8 bases and 8 bases, in that order; junction bases with no gene match: 21. This CDR3 is 17 amino acids long. Germline CDR1 and CDR2: SGHVS and FQNEAQ.

The sample holds a few counts of this clonotype. This sequence joins TRBV7-9 and TRBJ2-7; 10 bases agree with TRBD1. The V gene's germline CDR1 is SEHNR and CDR2 FQNEAQ (reference sequence). This CDR3 spans 13 amino acids. The ends lost 5 bases at V and 5 bases at J; junction bases unmatched: 3. Here the CDR3 DNA reads TGTGCCAGCAGCCCGGACAGGGGGGACGAGCAGTACTTC. This encodes CASSPDRGDEQYF.

This clonotype was counted only a few times. This rearrangement joins TRBV6-2 or TRBV6-3 to TRBJ1-1, with a weak D call TRBD1 (6 bases). There are 16 residues in the CDR3. Germline CDR1 reads MNHEY; CDR2 reads SVGEGT. V was pared by 2 bases and J by 1 base, with 14 bases between. The CDR3 loop is CASSYLPWTENTEAFF. In DNA, the CDR3 is TGTGCCAGCAGTTACCTCCCATGGACAGAGAACACTGAAGCTTTCTTT.

This chain uses TRBV7-9 with TRBJ2-4, with 11 bases fitting TRBD1. Germline CDR1 SEHNR, CDR2 FQNEAQ (reference sequence). Trimming cost V 5 bases and J 0 bases; bases outside gene matches: 6. The CDR3 length is 17 residues. This chain's CDR3 is CASSPRTGGEAKNIQYF. CDR3 nucleotides: TGTGCCAGCAGCCCACGGACAGGGGGCGAAGCCAAAAACATTCAGTACTTC. Drawing the rest from reference TRBV7-9 and TRBJ2-4, the complete variable domain is DTGVSQNPRHKITKRGQNVTFRCDPISEHNRLYWYRQTLGQGPEFLTYFQNEAQLEKSRLLSDRFSAERPKGSFSTLEIQRTEQGDSAMYLCASSPRTGGEAKNIQYFGAGTRLSVL.

The rearrangement links TRBV6-5 to TRBJ2-5, with D perhaps matching TRBD2 (6 bases). In germline, CDR1 is MNHEY, CDR2 SVGAGI. V lost 0 bases to trimming and J lost 4 bases, with 9 bases between them. The CDR3 runs to 14 residues. The DNA for the CDR3 is TGTGCCAGCAGTTACTCTGGTAGCGGAGAGACCCAGTACTTC. Translating gives CASSYSGSGETQYF.

The V and J genes are TRBV7-6 and TRBJ1-5; TRBD1 agrees at 9 bases. The CDR3 is 16 residues long. The ends lost 5 bases at V and 0 bases at J; junction bases unmatched: 5. The germline gives CDR1 SGHVS, CDR2 FNYEAQ. The CDR3 spells CASSLGTGNSNQPQHF. The CDR3 region has the DNA TGTGCCAGCAGCCTAGGGACAGGGAATAGCAATCAGCCCCAGCATTTT.

The chain combines TRBV15 with TRBJ2-7; TRBD1 aligns across 8 bases. This CDR3 is 13 amino acids long. Per germline, CDR1 LNHNV and CDR2 YYDKDF (reference sequence). Germline trimming cut 4 bases from V and 2 bases from J; bases unmatched to any gene: 1. The CDR3 is CATSMDRAYEQYF. Written as DNA, the CDR3 is TGTGCCACCAGCATGGACAGGGCCTACGAGCAGTACTTC.

The chain carries TRBV7-9 and TRBJ1-1; a weak D match, TRBD1 (5 bases). In germline, CDR1 is SEHNR, CDR2 FQNEAQ (reference sequence). The CDR3 has 15 residues. V lost 0 bases and J 6 bases, leaving 14 bases between the germline ends. CDR3 in DNA: TGTGCCAGCAGCTTAGCAGAGGGACTCGGTCCTGAAGCTTTCTTT. It encodes CASSLAEGLGPEAFF.

This clonotype was observed a handful of times. The chain couples TRBV7-9 to TRBJ1-4, with D uncertain. V was clipped by 5 bases and J by 6 bases, with 4 bases between them. CDR3 length: 11 residues. Germline values: CDR1 SEHNR, CDR2 FQNEAQ (reference sequence). CDR3 amino acids: CASSRDEKLFF. Written as DNA, the CDR3 is TGTGCCAGCAGCCGAGATGAAAAACTGTTTTTT. The full variable domain, in which reference TRBV7-9 and TRBJ1-4 provide the parts outside the CDR3, is DTGVSQNPRHKITKRGQNVTFRCDPISEHNRLYWYRQTLGQGPEFLTYFQNEAQLEKSRLLSDRFSAERPKGSFSTLEIQRTEQGDSAMYLCASSRDEKLFFGSGTQLSVL.

V gene TRBV4-3 combines with J gene TRBJ1-1, with D unresolved. Trimming took off 0 bases at V and 5 bases at J, with 10 bases between the two ends. CDR3 length equals 14 residues. The germline CDR1 and CDR2 sequences are LGHNA and YSLEER. The CDR3 bases are TGCGCCAGCAGCCAAGATGCGATGGGGACTGAAGCTTTCTTT. Translating it yields CASSQDAMGTEAFF.

This clonotype was found a few times. The gene calls are TRBV9 and TRBJ1-2, with D possibly TRBD1 on 6 matching bases. CDR1 and CDR2 (germline): SGDLS, YYNGEE. The CDR3 runs 14 residues. V was cut by 4 bases and J by 4 bases, with 14 bases left in between. CDR3 bases: TGTGCCAGCAGCCCCACGACAGGCGCCTATGGCTACACCTTC. Protein: CASSPTTGAYGYTF.